This TCR beta chain appears in the sequencing data of a study of CD8 T cells in ankylosing spondylitis. General study points: In synovial fluid and blood from reactive arthritis, some motif variants were previously reported. Within matched ankylosing spondylitis synovial fluid, disease-linked clones were reportedly significantly enriched. Within ankylosing spondylitis blood, a TCR beta motif made up of eight or nine highly homologous variants appeared to be characteristic.

In making TCR beta libraries, quantitative 5'-RACE with molecular barcodes was used. MiXCR, run by TCRdb on the 5' RACE reads, gives a single entry per CDR3 protein. The sample holds some 120,000 distinct CDR3 sequences, approximately 14% seen once. Ten or more counts support this clonotype. Its target is not known. V was cut by 3 bases and J by 6 bases, with 20 bases left in between. Germline values: CDR1 DFQATT, CDR2 SNEGSKA (reference sequence). The CDR3 runs to 15 residues. V gene TRBV20-1 combines with J gene TRBJ1-2, with a weak D call TRBD1 (6 bases). The TCR originated in a female donor with ankylosing spondylitis or in good health (not recorded which). Sequenced input: blood, either unsorted or a sorted T cell fraction (not recorded which). In DNA, the CDR3 is TGCAGTGCTAGTTCAGCCGGGGGCTTAGTAGATGGCTACACCTTC. It translates to CSASSAGGLVDGYTF.